This TCR beta chain is from a study of cytomegalovirus exposure and HLA in healthy donors. The CDR3 runs 14 residues. V lost 3 bases and J lost 5, with 14 bases in between. CDR1 and CDR2 (germline): SEHNR, FQNEAQ (reference sequence). To note about this clone: Its antigen is not known.

PCR primers comprised 60 Vbeta and 13 Jbeta primers. Sequencing used immunoSEQ multiplex PCR; TCRdb keeps in-frame clones, though not all of them. The data show some 150,000 clones, about 85% seen once. Study results and limitations: Some V segments (TRBV6-2 and TRBV6-3 among them) were excluded as indistinguishable.

The V and J genes are TRBV7-9 and TRBJ2-7, with D possibly matching TRBD2 (5 bases). The sample comprised PBMCs. This TCR was recovered from a woman under 30 in good health and CMV-seronegative. CDR3: CASSLGNGGHEQYF. The CDR3 bases are TGTGCCAGCAGCTTGGGGAACGGAGGTCACGAGCAGTACTTC.